These 25 T cell receptor beta chains came from one sample sequenced in a study of T cell clonality in common variable immunodeficiency (dated by TCRdb to the mid-2010s). Libraries were prepared through the immunoSEQ multiplex PCR assay. TCRdb limited this immuneACCESS table to in-frame rearrangements with V and J called. A share of clones is missing; checked studies link under half to unresolved V genes, and the rest is unexplained. For this sample the table reports approximately 50,000 clones, with no clone seen just once. The ten largest clonotypes hold around 0.82% of the sample. Sequencing used peripheral blood mononuclear cells. Source of these receptors: a person aged 18 to 69 in good health.

This clone was recorded at least ten times. Read sequence stops 3 residues before the CDR3 end, and the germline J gene provides the missing end. The genes are TRBV18 and TRBJ1-6, with D possibly TRBD1 on 6 matching bases. The length of the CDR3 is 17 residues. Between the trimmed V and J ends, which lost 3 bases and 5 bases, there was a span of 17 bases. CDR1 and CDR2 from the germline V gene are KGHSH and LQKENI. CDR3 protein: CASSPIQARGHNSPLHF. CDR3 DNA, as far as it was read: TGTGCCAGCTCACCGATCCAGGCCAGGGGCCATAATTCACCC.

This clone showed up many times. The chain's CDR3 is CAWSGGRGDGYTF. Incomplete CDR3 DNA: TGTGCCTGGAGTGGAGGTCGGGGAGATGGC. The V call is TRBV30, the J call TRBJ1-2; D unresolved. The read ends 3 residues shy of where the CDR3 ends; the end is completed using the germline J gene. The CDR3 loop spans 13 amino acids. V lost 1 base to trimming and J lost 6 bases, with 12 bases between them. Germline loops: CDR1 GTSNPN, CDR2 SVGIG (reference sequence).

Ten or more counts support this clone. CDR3 protein: CASSPNRGTDTQYF. The CDR3 DNA, read in part, is TGTGCCAGCAGCCCAAACAGGGGTACAGATACG. This sequence joins TRBV7-8 and TRBJ2-3, with 7 bases aligning to TRBD1. Read coverage stops 3 residues before the CDR3 terminus; the germline J gene supplies the remainder. Germline CDR1 is SGHVS and CDR2 is FQNEAQ. The V and J ends lost 5 bases and 3 bases, in that order; junction bases with no gene match: 5. This CDR3 is 14 amino acids long.

This clone was recorded at least ten times. The CDR3 end lies 3 residues beyond the end of the read and is filled in from the germline J gene. The same CDR3 can be traced to other DNA sequences in this sample. The rearrangement joins TRBV5-1 to TRBJ1-2; weak D call: TRBD1 (5 bases). The CDR3 consists of 14 residues. Per germline, CDR1 SGHRS and CDR2 YFSETQ. CDR3 in amino acids: CASGREGSDYGYTF. The CDR3 bases that were read are TGCGCTAGCGGCCGGGAGGGGAGCGACTATGGC.

For this clone: Read coverage stops 3 residues before the CDR3 terminus; the germline J gene supplies the remainder. The chain couples TRBV7-2 to TRBJ2-5; D is possibly TRBD1 (7 bases). The CDR3 is 15 residues long. The germline gives CDR1 SGHTA, CDR2 FQGNSA. Trimming cost V 1 base and J 3 bases, with 12 bases left between them. The CDR3 sequence is CASSLVGRGEETQYF. The DNA read from the CDR3 is TGTGCCAGCAGCTTAGTTGGCAGGGGGGAAGAGACC.

The part of the CDR3 DNA that was read is TGTGCCAGCAGCGAGCGAGGGGTGGGCACTGAA. Translating gives CASSERGVGTE. The whole CDR3 is CASSERGVGTEAFF. The V call is TRBV11-3, the J call TRBJ1-1, with D possibly matching TRBD1 (5 bases). The read is 3 residues too short to cover the CDR3 end, so that end is filled in from the germline J gene. The CDR3 totals 14 residues. In germline, CDR1 is SGHNT, CDR2 YENEEA. Trimming removed 5 bases at V and 4 bases at J, with 14 bases between.

As for this clone: The CDR3 end falls 3 residues outside the read, so it is completed with the germline J gene. This rearrangement joins TRBV18 to TRBJ2-7; 12 positions match TRBD1. Germline CDR1 KGHSH, CDR2 LQKENI. Unmatched junction bases numbered 8, after V lost 4 bases and J lost 1 base. The CDR3 loop spans 17 amino acids. Here the CDR3 reads CASSRPGTGGRSYEQYF. Incomplete CDR3 DNA: TGTGCCAGCTCACGCCCCGGGACAGGGGGCCGATCCTACGAG.

As to this clone: The CDR3 extends 3 residues past the end of the read, so its final part is completed from the germline J gene. This chain uses TRBV7-2 with TRBJ1-2, with D possibly being TRBD1 (5 bases). The CDR3 is 15 residues long. Germline CDR1 SGHTA, CDR2 FQGNSA. The CDR3 loop reads CASRPGGGLGDDYTF. CDR3 bases read: TGTGCCAGCAGGCCGGGGGGAGGTTTAGGCGATGAC.

The sequenced CDR3 bases are TGTGCCAGCAGTGGTGGGACTAGCGGACTCAACAATGAG. This encodes CASSGGTSGLNNE. The CDR3, in full, reads CASSGGTSGLNNEQFF. The chain is built from TRBV25-1 and TRBJ2-1, with 11 bases that match TRBD2. Read data end 3 residues before the CDR3 end; the end is taken from the germline J gene. The germline V gene encodes CDR1 MGHDK and CDR2 SYGVNS. The CDR3 runs 16 residues. Trimming cost V 4 bases and J 5 bases; bases outside gene matches: 7.

Notes on this clone: The read comes to an end 3 residues before the CDR3 does, leaving the germline J gene to fill in the end. The V call is TRBV19, the J call TRBJ2-2, with TRBD1 identical over 10 bases. In germline, CDR1 is LNHDA, CDR2 SQIVND (reference sequence). This CDR3 has 18 amino acids. The part of the CDR3 DNA that was read is TGTGCCAGTAGTATGGAGGCCGGGACAGGGGAGCATAATTCACCG. Residues: CASSMEAGTGEHNSP. The entire CDR3 sequence reads CASSMEAGTGEHNSPLFF.

This clone was seen repeatedly, ten times or more. The CDR3 end lies 3 residues beyond the end of the read and is filled in from the germline J gene. This chain joins TRBV20-1 and TRBJ1-2; 8 bases align to TRBD1. Germline values: CDR1 DFQATT, CDR2 SNEGSKA (reference sequence). The CDR3 consists of 13 residues. The part of the CDR3 DNA that was read is TGCAGTGCTACAGGGGGCCCTTGGGACGGC. Its translation: CSATGGPWDG. The entire CDR3 protein is CSATGGPWDGYTF.

To note about this clone: The CDR3 end lies 3 residues beyond the end of the read and is filled in from the germline J gene. V gene TRBV19 combines with J gene TRBJ2-4; tentatively, D is TRBD2 (6 bases). The germline V gene encodes CDR1 LNHDA and CDR2 SQIVND (reference sequence). This CDR3 has 13 residues. CDR3 amino acids: CASSRAGSYGQYF. Partial CDR3 DNA: TGTGCCAGTAGTCGGGCGGGGAGCTATGGT.

This clone came up many times. The CDR3 goes on 3 residues after the read ends, and that part is filled in from the germline J gene. J is TRBJ1-6 and V is TRBV5-1, with a possible D match to TRBD1 (6 bases). V was pared by 5 bases and J by 7 bases, with 13 bases between. Germline values: CDR1 SGHRS, CDR2 YFSETQ. This CDR3 spans 14 amino acids. The sequenced part of the CDR3 DNA is TGCGCCAGCAGGTACAGGGTGACCAATTCACCC. This encodes CASRYRVTNSP. The full-length CDR3 reads as CASRYRVTNSPLHF.

This clone appeared many times. The missing CDR3 end, 3 residues past where the read stops, is filled in from the germline J gene. The chain is built from TRBV20-1 and TRBJ2-1, with TRBD2 matching over 8 bases. V shed 6 bases, J shed 7 bases, and the junction held 14 bases outside the gene matches. The CDR3 runs to 15 residues. Per the germline V gene, CDR1 is DFQATT and CDR2 is SNEGSKA (reference sequence). The CDR3 sequence is CSARRSGRARNEQFF. CDR3 DNA (partial): TGCAGTGCCAGGAGGAGCGGGAGAGCGAGGAATGAG.

This clone was observed at least ten times. The read comes to an end 3 residues before the CDR3 does, leaving the germline J gene to fill in the end. The chain links TRBV19 to TRBJ2-1, with a tentative D call TRBD2 (5 bases). CDR1 and CDR2 from the germline V gene are LNHDA and SQIVND (reference sequence). The CDR3 extends over 14 amino acids. Between the trimmed V and J ends, which lost 2 bases and 8 bases, there was a span of 13 bases. The CDR3 sequence: CASSILAVHHEQFF. CDR3 DNA, as far as it was read: TGTGCCAGTAGTATACTAGCAGTTCATCATGAG.

This clone came up many times. The read comes to an end 3 residues before the CDR3 does, leaving the germline J gene to fill in the end. The V gene is TRBV20-1, the J gene TRBJ2-3; TRBD2 agrees at 11 bases. CDR3 length: 14 amino acids. V trimming: 5 bases; J trimming: 4 bases; junction bases outside the gene matches: 5. Germline V gene data show CDR1 as DFQATT and CDR2 as SNEGSKA (reference sequence). Here the CDR3 reads CSAGGSGGADTQYF. The part of the CDR3 DNA that was read is TGCAGTGCTGGAGGTAGCGGGGGGGCAGATACG.

This clone was detected many times. The read halts 3 residues ahead of the CDR3 end, with the missing end drawn from the germline J gene. The chain has TRBV20-1 and TRBJ2-1; D ambiguous. Trimming took 3 bases from V and 0 from J, leaving 9 bases between them. CDR1 is DFQATT, CDR2 SNEGSKA, per germline (reference sequence). The CDR3 is made up of 14 amino acids. The sequenced CDR3 bases are TGCAGTGCTAGCGGTATGAGCTCCTACAATGAG. Its protein is CSASGMSSYNE. The full CDR3 reads CSASGMSSYNEQFF.

This clone occurred a few times. Being one base from a much bigger clone, this may be a read error. The read terminates 3 residues ahead of where the CDR3 ends, so the germline J gene completes it. V gene TRBV20-1 combines with J gene TRBJ2-5, with 8 bases that match TRBD2. The length of the CDR3 is 17 residues. The germline CDR1 and CDR2 sequences are DFQATT and SNEGSKA (reference sequence). The part of the CDR3 DNA that was read is TGCAGTGCTAGAGATCTCGGCGAGCGGGGGAACACAGATACC. This codes for CSARDLGERGNTDT. The whole CDR3 sequence reads CSARDLGERGNTDTQYF.

This clone has at least ten counts. With the read ending 3 residues before the CDR3 end, the germline J gene is used to fill in that end. The chain carries TRBV5-1 and TRBJ2-7; possible D gene TRBD1, 5 bases. The germline CDR1 and CDR2 sequences are SGHRS and YFSETQ. This CDR3 comprises 16 residues. V was trimmed by 4 bases and J by 0 bases, leaving 17 bases between them. CDR3 region: CASSPSEADSSYEQYF. CDR3 DNA, as far as it was read: TGCGCCAGCAGCCCCTCCGAGGCAGACAGCTCCTACGAG.

Comment on this clone: From the germline J gene comes the end of the CDR3, since the read stops 3 residues before it. V gene TRBV18 combines with J gene TRBJ1-1; 7 nucleotides match TRBD1. Germline V lookup: CDR1 KGHSH, CDR2 LQKENI. V trimming: 1 base; J trimming: 4 bases; junction bases outside the gene matches: 6. This CDR3 is 15 amino acids long. The CDR3 bases that were read are TGTGCCAGCTCACCACTACAGGGGTTGTCCACTGAA. Its protein is CASSPLQGLSTE. The entire CDR3 is CASSPLQGLSTEAFF.

In its sample, this clone was seen many times. The read ends 3 residues before the CDR3 terminus; that terminus is restored from the germline J gene. This rearrangement joins TRBV18 to TRBJ1-1; no reliable D call. The germline gives CDR1 KGHSH, CDR2 LQKENI. Trimming pared 2 bases from V and 0 bases from J, leaving 16 bases between. The CDR3 spans 17 residues. The CDR3 reads CASSPNVAAEMNTEAFF. CDR3 DNA (partial): TGTGCCAGCTCACCAAACGTCGCGGCTGAGATGAACACTGAA.

This clone was picked up many times. Read data end 3 residues before the CDR3 end; the end is taken from the germline J gene. V and J are TRBV20-1 and TRBJ2-3; the match to TRBD2 covers 11 bases. V was pared by 1 base and J by 2 bases, with 14 bases of the junction left unmatched. Germline lookup yields CDR1 DFQATT and CDR2 SNEGSKA (reference sequence). The CDR3 has 19 residues. The CDR3 sequence is CSARASWASGGMFTDTQYF. The CDR3 DNA, read in part, is TGCAGTGCTAGAGCTTCATGGGCTAGCGGGGGGATGTTCACAGATACG.

This clone has a count of ten or more. The CDR3 goes on 3 residues after the read ends, and that part is filled in from the germline J gene. The V and J genes are TRBV5-1 and TRBJ2-1; 7 bases agree with TRBD2. Germline assignment: CDR1 SGHRS and CDR2 YFSETQ. Trimming removed 4 bases from V and 0 bases from J; junction bases left unmatched: 4. This CDR3 contains 15 residues. The CDR3: CASSGGGNSYNEQFF. CDR3 DNA, as far as it was read: TGCGCCAGCAGCGGGGGGGGGAACTCCTACAATGAG.

This clone was counted at least ten times. The read halts 3 residues ahead of the CDR3 end, with the missing end drawn from the germline J gene. The V and J genes are TRBV11-2 and TRBJ1-1; perhaps TRBD1 as D (6 bases). The CDR3 totals 12 residues. The germline CDR1 and CDR2 sequences are SGHAT and FQNNGV. Trimming pared 4 bases from V and 7 bases from J, leaving 10 bases between. CDR3 DNA, as far as it was read: TGTGCCAGCAGCTCCGAACAGGGTGAA. Amino acids: CASSSEQGE. The full CDR3 sequence reads CASSSEQGEAFF. Full variable domain (rest looked up from reference TRBV11-2 and TRBJ1-1): EAGVAQSPRYKIIEKRQSVAFWCNPISGHATLYWYQQILGQGPKLLIQFQNNGVVDDSQLPKDRFSAERLKGVDSTLKIQPAKLEDSAVYLCASSSEQGEAFFGQGTRLTVV.

The sample holds many counts of this clone. From the germline J gene comes the end of the CDR3, since the read stops 3 residues before it. V usage is TRBV6-1 and J usage is TRBJ1-1, with a tentative D call TRBD1 (6 bases). The germline V gene encodes CDR1 MNHNS and CDR2 SASEGT. This CDR3 spans 16 amino acids. CDR3 amino acids: CASSEEGVEGLVGAFF. CDR3 bases read: TGTGCCAGCAGTGAAGAGGGGGTAGAGGGGTTGGTCGGA.